This T cell receptor (beta chain) was sequenced for a study of T cells in Graves' hyperthyroidism and ophthalmopathy. The CDR3 length is 15 residues. The V and J ends lost 5 bases and 7 bases respectively, with 18 bases between them. Per the germline V gene, CDR1 is MGHDK and CDR2 is SYGVNS. PBMCs came from roughly 10 ml fresh peripheral blood. From RNA transcripts, TCR beta CDR3 regions were amplified. Using the HTBI primer set, a first-round RT-PCR was run on the TCR CDR3. TCRdb re-called the multiplex PCR reads with MiXCR, one entry per CDR3 protein. Here the sample spans roughly 840,000 distinct CDR3 sequences, about 38% being singletons.

The TCR comes from a young man with Graves' hyperthyroidism. This chain connects TRBV25-1 to TRBJ1-5, with D possibly being TRBD1 (5 bases). Sequenced input: blood. In DNA, the CDR3 is TGTGCCAGCAGTTTGGCCGGGACCGCCGGGCAGCCCCAGCATTTT. This gives the protein CASSLAGTAGQPQHF.